The 7 T cell receptor beta chains in this list originate from one sample, sequenced in a study of blood T cell repertoires in COVID-19. Repertoires were generated with immunoSEQ multiplex PCR, while TCRdb's copy carries only in-frame clones and drops some. The sample has fewer than 85,000 clones, about three quarters seen once. The sequenced sample was peripheral blood. These receptors were taken from a woman older than 75 with active or convalescent COVID-19.

This chain uses TRBV10-3 with TRBJ2-3; no clear D. Germline V gene lookup returns CDR1 ENHRY and CDR2 SYGVKD. This CDR3 spans 12 amino acids. V lost 4 bases and J 6 bases, leaving 8 bases between the germline ends. CDR3 coding DNA: TGTGCCATCAGTGGAGGTAGCGATACGCAGTATTTT. Residues: CAISGGSDTQYF.

V usage is TRBV6-6 and J usage is TRBJ1-2; D gene unclear. V was cut by 8 bases and J by 0 bases, with 19 bases left in between. The germline V gene encodes CDR1 MNHNY and CDR2 SVGAGI (reference sequence). The length of the CDR3 is 16 residues. As DNA, the CDR3 is TGTGCCAGCCAAGTTACAGCCAGTCTCGCTAACTATGGCTACACCTTC. Translated, it gives CASQVTASLANYGYTF.

About this clone: Other nucleotide sequences in the sample specify the same CDR3. This chain joins TRBV6-1 and TRBJ2-7; D call uncertain. Deletions cut 3 bases from V and 0 bases from J, with 12 bases between. Germline loops: CDR1 MNHNS, CDR2 SASEGT. This CDR3 is 15 amino acids long. In nucleotides, the CDR3 is TGTGCCAGCAGTGAGGGCCAGGCGAGCTCCTACGAGCAGTACTTC. Residues: CASSEGQASSYEQYF.

V usage is TRBV6-5 and J usage is TRBJ1-5; D remains unclear. In germline, CDR1 is MNHEY, CDR2 SVGAGI. This CDR3 has 15 amino acids. With 6 bases removed from V and 1 base from J, the gap between germline ends came to 13 bases. The CDR3 sequence is CASRAIFESNQPQHF. Here the CDR3 DNA reads TGTGCCAGCAGAGCAATATTCGAGAGCAATCAGCCCCAGCATTTT.

The rearrangement links TRBV20-1 to TRBJ2-1, with a tentative D call TRBD1 (6 bases). Germline CDR1 and CDR2: DFQATT and SNEGSKA (reference sequence). V was pared by 6 bases and J by 10 bases, with 13 bases between. This CDR3 contains 11 residues. This chain's CDR3 is CSASTTGEQFF. The CDR3 DNA sequence: TGCAGTGCCAGCACGACAGGCGAGCAGTTCTTC.

The V call is TRBV5-1, the J call TRBJ2-5, with 10 bases fitting TRBD2. Germline values: CDR1 SGHRS, CDR2 YFSETQ. The CDR3 sequence is 15 residues long. The V gene end was trimmed by 5 bases and the J gene end by 4 bases; junction bases not matched to a gene: 8. CDR3 loop: CASRQALAGAETQYF. The CDR3 DNA reads TGCGCCAGCAGACAGGCGCTAGCGGGGGCAGAGACCCAGTACTTC.

This clone was seen only a few times. The junction departs from the called germline gene at one end, perhaps through a read error. The gene calls are TRBV7-7 and TRBJ2-1; D unresolved. Germline V gene lookup returns CDR1 SSHAT and CDR2 FNYEAQ (reference sequence). CDR3 length: 13 amino acids. In DNA, the CDR3 is TGTGCTAGCAGCTTTTCAGCCTACAATGAGCAGTTCTTC. It is translated as CASSFSAYNEQFF.